This TCR beta chain was recovered during a study of beta chain features in type 1 diabetes. Study conclusions and caveats: Comparison showed that naive, central memory and Treg TCRB repertoires appeared more similar among patients than among healthy donors.

As concerns this clone: As yet, its antigen is unknown.

The V gene lost 2 bases and the J gene lost 1 base, with 11 bases spanning the gap. Germline V CDR1 and CDR2: SGDLS, YYNGEE. CDR3 size: 15 residues. The whole isolated RNA underwent reverse transcription, so sequencing captured expressed TCRB transcripts. This table comes from immunoSEQ multiplex PCR, and its TCRdb copy is limited to in-frame clones, with some not included. The table records 620,000 or so clones, roughly 16% of them present only once. Each of the CD4+ naive, central memory, regulatory and stem cell-like memory populations was sorted via CD45RO/CCR7/CD25/CD127/CD95/CD27. The sequencing sample was made of naive CD4+ T cells from blood. The rearrangement uses TRBV9 and TRBJ2-3; D unresolved. The receptor was derived from a man between 18 and 35 years old in good health. CDR3 region: CASSVPRGRTDTQYF. The CDR3 region has the DNA TGTGCCAGCAGCGTCCCGCGAGGACGCACAGATACGCAGTATTTT.